This T cell receptor (beta chain) is from a study of T cell repertoires in cytomegalovirus infection. For the study at large: Recently identified HLA-C-restricted CMV epitopes and well-studied HLA-B-restricted CMV epitopes were used by the study. Matching HLA type and CMV infection were both indicated by public TCR beta signatures.

This clonotype was seen at least ten times. Its antigen is not identified. TCRdb redid the calling of the reads with MiXCR, one entry per CDR3 protein. The data contain about 830,000 distinct CDR3 sequences, about 33% of them singletons. The CDR3 runs 16 residues. Trimming took off 5 bases at V and 1 base at J, with 17 bases between the two ends. Germline CDR1 and CDR2: SEHNR and FQNEAQ (reference sequence). The sample consisted of cultured CD8+ T cells from PBMCs, taken from culture after CMV antigen stimulation. The receptor was derived from a human donor in good health (CMV status not recorded). Some clones in this sample may be carry-over from other donors' samples. The chain recombines TRBV7-9 with TRBJ1-1; a weak D match, TRBD1 (5 bases). In DNA, the CDR3 is TGTGCCAGCAGCCCGCCGACCAGGGATTGGAACACTGAAGCTTTCTTT. Protein: CASSPPTRDWNTEAFF.